This T cell receptor beta chain was profiled in a study of cytomegalovirus exposure and HLA in healthy donors. For this clone: Germline and junction disagree at one end, which may indicate a read error.

The germline CDR1 and CDR2 sequences are SSHAT and FNYEAQ (reference sequence). This CDR3 is built from 15 residues. PCR amplification relied on 60 Vbeta primers (plus 13 Jbeta primers). The repertoire was sequenced with immunoSEQ multiplex PCR; TCRdb's copy has only in-frame clones and lacks some. Seen here are 150,000 to 200,000 clones, 65% to 70% observed once, and the top ten hold roughly 4.1%. This clonotype was obtained from a young woman in good health and CMV-seropositive. Sequencing was performed on PBMCs. The J gene is TRBJ1-3, the V gene TRBV7-7; no clear D gene. CDR3 DNA: TGTGCTAGCAGCACTATGTGGTTACCTGGAAACACCATATATTTT. This translates into CASSTMWLPGNTIYF.